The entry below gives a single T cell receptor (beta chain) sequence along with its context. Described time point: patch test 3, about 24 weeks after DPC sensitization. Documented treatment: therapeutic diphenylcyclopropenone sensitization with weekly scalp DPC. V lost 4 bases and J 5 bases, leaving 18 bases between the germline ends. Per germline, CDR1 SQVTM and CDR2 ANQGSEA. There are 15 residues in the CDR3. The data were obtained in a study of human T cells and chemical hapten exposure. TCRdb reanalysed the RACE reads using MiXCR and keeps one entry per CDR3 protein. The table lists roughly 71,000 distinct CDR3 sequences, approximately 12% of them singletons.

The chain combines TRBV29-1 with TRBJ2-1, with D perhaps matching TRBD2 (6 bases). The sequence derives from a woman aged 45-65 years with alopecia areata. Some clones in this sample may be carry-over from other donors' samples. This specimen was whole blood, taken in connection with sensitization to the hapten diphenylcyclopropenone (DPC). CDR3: CSVVGRLAIDNEQFF. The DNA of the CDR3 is TGCAGCGTTGTAGGGAGGCTAGCGATAGACAATGAGCAGTTCTTC.